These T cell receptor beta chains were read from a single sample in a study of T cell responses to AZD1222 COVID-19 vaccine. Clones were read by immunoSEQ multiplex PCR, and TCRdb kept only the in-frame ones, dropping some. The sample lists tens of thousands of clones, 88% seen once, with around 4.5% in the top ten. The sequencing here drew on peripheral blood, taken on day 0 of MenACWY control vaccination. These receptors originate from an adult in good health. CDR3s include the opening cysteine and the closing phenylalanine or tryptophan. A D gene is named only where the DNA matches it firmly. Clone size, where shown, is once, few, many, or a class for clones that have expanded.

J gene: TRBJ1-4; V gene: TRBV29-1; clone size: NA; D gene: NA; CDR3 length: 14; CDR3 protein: CSVGEGGTNEKLFF; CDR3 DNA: TGCAGCGTTGGTGAGGGGGGCACTAATGAAAAACTGTTTTTT
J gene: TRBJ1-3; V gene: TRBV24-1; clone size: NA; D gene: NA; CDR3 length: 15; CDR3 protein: CATSPSEGTGNTIYF; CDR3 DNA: TGTGCCACCTCTCCCAGCGAGGGGACTGGAAACACCATATATTTT
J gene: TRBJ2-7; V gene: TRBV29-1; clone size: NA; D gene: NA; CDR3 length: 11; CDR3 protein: CSVKTAYEQYF; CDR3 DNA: TGCAGCGTCAAAACTGCCTACGAGCAGTACTTC
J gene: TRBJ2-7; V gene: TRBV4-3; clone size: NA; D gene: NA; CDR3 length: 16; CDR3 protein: CASSQSSQTRTYEQYF; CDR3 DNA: TGCGCCAGCAGCCAGTCATCACAGACCAGGACCTACGAGCAGTACTTC
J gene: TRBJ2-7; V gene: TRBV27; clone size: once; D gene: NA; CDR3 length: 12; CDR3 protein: CASSFELGEQYF; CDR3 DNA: TGTGCCAGCAGTTTCGAACTGGGTGAGCAGTACTTC
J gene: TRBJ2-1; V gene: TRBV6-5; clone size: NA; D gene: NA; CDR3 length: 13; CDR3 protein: CASSYVGNNEQFF; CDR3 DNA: TGTGCCAGCAGTTATGTGGGTAACAATGAGCAGTTCTTC
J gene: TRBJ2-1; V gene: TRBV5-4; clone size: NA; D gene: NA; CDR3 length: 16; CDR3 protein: CASDPPPLTAGREQFF; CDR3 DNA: TGTGCCAGCGACCCCCCCCCTCTCACCGCAGGGCGAGAGCAGTTCTTC
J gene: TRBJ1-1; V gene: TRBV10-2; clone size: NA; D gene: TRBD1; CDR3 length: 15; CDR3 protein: CASSSLDRGYTEAFF; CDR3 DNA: TGCGCCAGCAGTTCCTTGGACAGGGGTTACACTGAAGCTTTCTTT
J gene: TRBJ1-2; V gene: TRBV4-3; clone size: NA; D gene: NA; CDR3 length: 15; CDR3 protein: CASSPKPDSFYGYTF; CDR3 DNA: TGCGCCAGCAGCCCGAAACCCGACAGTTTCTATGGCTACACCTTC
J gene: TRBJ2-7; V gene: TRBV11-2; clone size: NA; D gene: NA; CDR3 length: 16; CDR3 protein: CASSPIARRGPYEQYF; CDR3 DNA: TGTGCCAGCAGCCCCATTGCCAGAAGAGGACCCTACGAGCAGTACTTC
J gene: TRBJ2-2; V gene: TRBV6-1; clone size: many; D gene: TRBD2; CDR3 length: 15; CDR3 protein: CASSETSGSTGELFF; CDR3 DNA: TGTGCCAGCAGTGAAACTAGCGGGAGCACCGGGGAGCTGTTTTTT
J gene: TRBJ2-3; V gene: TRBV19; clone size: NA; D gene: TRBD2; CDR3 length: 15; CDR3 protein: CASSVTSARTDTQYF; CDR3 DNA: TGTGCCAGTAGTGTAACTAGCGCCCGCACAGATACGCAGTATTTT
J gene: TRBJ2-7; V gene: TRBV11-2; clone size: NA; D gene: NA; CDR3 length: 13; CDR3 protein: CASSADGSYEQYF; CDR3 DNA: TGTGCCAGCAGCGCGGACGGTTCCTACGAGCAGTACTTC
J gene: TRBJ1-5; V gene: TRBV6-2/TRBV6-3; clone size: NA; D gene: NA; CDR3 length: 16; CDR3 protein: CASSHRTVGELQPQHF; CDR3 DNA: TGTGCCAGCAGTCACCGGACAGTAGGGGAGCTCCAGCCCCAGCATTTT
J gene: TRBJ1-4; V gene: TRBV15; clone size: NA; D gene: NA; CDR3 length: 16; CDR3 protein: CATSYRVSSTNEKLFF; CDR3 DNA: TGTGCCACCAGCTACAGGGTCAGCTCAACTAATGAAAAACTGTTTTTT
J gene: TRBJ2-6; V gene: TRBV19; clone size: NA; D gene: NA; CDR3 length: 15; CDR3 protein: CASSIGGSGANVLTF; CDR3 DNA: TGTGCCAGTAGTATAGGGGGCTCTGGGGCCAACGTCCTGACTTTC
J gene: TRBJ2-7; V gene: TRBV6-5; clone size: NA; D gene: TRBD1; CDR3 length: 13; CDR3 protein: CASSPTGAYEQYF; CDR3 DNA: TGTGCCAGCAGCCCGACAGGGGCCTACGAGCAGTACTTC
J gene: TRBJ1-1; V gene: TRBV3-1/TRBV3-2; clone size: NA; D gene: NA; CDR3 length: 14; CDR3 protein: CASSQDRLYTEAFF; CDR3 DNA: TGTGCCAGCAGCCAAGACAGACTTTACACTGAAGCTTTCTTT
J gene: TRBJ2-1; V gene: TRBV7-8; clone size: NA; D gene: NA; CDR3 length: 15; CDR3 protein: CASSPWGLAPGEQFF; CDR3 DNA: TGTGCCAGCAGCCCTTGGGGGCTAGCGCCGGGCGAGCAGTTCTTC
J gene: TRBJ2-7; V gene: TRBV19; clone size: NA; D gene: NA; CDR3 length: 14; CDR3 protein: CASSITRGVYEQYF; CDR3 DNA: TGTGCCAGTAGTATTACCAGGGGCGTATACGAGCAGTACTTC
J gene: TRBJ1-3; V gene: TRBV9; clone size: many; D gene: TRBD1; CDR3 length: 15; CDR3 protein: CASSGRAGGGNTIYF; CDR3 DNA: TGTGCCAGCAGCGGGCGAGCAGGGGGTGGAAACACCATATATTTT
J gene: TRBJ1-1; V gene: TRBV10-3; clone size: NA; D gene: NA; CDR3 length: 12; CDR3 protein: CAISSPNTEAFF; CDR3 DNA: TGTGCCATCAGTAGTCCGAACACTGAAGCTTTCTTT
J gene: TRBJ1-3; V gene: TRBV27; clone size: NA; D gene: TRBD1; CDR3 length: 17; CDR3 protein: CASSPSGTVYSGNTIYF; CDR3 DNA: TGTGCCAGCAGCCCCTCCGGGACAGTTTACTCTGGAAACACCATATATTTT
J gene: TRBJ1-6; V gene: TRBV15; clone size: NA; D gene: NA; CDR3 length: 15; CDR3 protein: CATSRADQHNSPLHF; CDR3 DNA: TGTGCCACCAGCAGAGCGGACCAGCATAATTCACCCCTCCACTTT
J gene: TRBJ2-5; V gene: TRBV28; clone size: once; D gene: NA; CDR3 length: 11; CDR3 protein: CASSPEGTQYF; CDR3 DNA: TGTGCCAGCAGCCCGGAGGGGACCCAGTACTTC
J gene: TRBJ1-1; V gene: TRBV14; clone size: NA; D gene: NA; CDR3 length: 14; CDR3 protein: CASSPLRGRPEAFF; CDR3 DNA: TGTGCCAGCAGCCCCCTGAGGGGAAGGCCTGAAGCTTTCTTT
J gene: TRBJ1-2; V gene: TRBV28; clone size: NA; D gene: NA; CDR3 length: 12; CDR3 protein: CASRAADYGYTF; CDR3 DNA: TGTGCCAGCAGGGCAGCAGACTATGGCTACACCTTC
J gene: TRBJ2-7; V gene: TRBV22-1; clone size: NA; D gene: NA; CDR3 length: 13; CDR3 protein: CPGSRVPSYEQYF; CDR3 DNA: TGTCCTGGAAGCCGGGTCCCATCCTACGAGCAGTACTTC
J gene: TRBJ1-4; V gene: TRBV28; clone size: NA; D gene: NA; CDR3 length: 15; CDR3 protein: CASSLTDSTNEKLFF; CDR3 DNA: TGTGCCAGCAGTTTGACGGATTCAACTAATGAAAAACTGTTTTTT
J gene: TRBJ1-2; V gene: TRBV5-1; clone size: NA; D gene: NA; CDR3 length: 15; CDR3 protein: CASSPGRGGVNGYTF; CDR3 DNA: TGCGCCAGCAGCCCGGGTCGGGGGGGCGTAAATGGCTACACCTTC
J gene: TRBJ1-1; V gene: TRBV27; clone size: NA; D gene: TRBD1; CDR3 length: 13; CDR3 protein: CASRDRENTEAFF; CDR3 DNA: TGTGCCAGCAGGGACAGGGAGAACACTGAAGCTTTCTTT
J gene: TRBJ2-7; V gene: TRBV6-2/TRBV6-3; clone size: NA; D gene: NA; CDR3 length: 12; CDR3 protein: CASSYGWDEQYF; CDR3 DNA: TGTGCCAGCAGTTATGGGTGGGACGAGCAGTACTTC
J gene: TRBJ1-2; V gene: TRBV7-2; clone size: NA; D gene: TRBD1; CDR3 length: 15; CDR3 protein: CASSLVASQGDGYTF; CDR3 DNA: TGTGCCAGCAGCTTAGTAGCCTCCCAGGGGGATGGCTACACCTTC
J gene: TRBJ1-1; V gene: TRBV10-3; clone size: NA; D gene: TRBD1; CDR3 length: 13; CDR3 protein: CAISERGQAEAFF; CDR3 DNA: TGTGCCATCAGTGAGAGGGGGCAGGCTGAAGCTTTCTTT
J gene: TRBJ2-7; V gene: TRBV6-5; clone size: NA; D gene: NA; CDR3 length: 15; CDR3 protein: CASSYGEVSPYEQYF; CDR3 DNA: TGTGCCAGCAGTTACGGGGAGGTTTCCCCCTACGAGCAGTACTTC
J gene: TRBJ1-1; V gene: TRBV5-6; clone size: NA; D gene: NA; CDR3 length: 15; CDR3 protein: CASSFLPRVNTEAFF; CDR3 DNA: TGTGCCAGCAGCTTCCTCCCCAGGGTGAACACTGAAGCTTTCTTT
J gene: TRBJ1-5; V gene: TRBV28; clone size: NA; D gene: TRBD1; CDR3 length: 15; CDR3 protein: CASSPGDRPNQPQHF; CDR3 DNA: TGTGCCAGCAGTCCCGGGGACAGACCTAATCAGCCCCAGCATTTT
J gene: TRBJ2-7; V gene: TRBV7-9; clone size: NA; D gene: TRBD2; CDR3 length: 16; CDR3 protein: CASSEGLSGSLRKQYF; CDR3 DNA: TGTGCCAGCAGCGAAGGACTAAGCGGGAGTTTACGGAAGCAGTACTTC
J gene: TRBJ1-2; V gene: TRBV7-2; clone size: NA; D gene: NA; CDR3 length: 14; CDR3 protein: CASSASSQGYGYTF; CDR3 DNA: TGTGCCAGCAGCGCCTCCAGTCAGGGATACGGCTACACCTTC
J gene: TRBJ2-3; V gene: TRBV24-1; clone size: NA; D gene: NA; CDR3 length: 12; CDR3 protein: CATSDLGDTQYF; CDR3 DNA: TGTGCCACCAGTGATTTGGGGGATACGCAGTATTTT
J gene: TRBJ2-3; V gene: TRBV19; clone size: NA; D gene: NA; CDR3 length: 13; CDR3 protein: CACSSRFTDTQYF; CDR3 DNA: TGTGCGTGCTCTAGCCGATTCACAGATACGCAGTATTTT
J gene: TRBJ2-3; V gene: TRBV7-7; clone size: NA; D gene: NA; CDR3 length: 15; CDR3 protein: CASSLTPRGTDTQYF; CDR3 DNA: TGTGCCAGCAGCTTAACCCCCAGGGGCACAGATACGCAGTATTTT
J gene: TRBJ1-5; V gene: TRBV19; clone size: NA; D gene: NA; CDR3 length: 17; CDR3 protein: CASSIRATTDSNQPQHF; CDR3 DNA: TGTGCCAGTAGTATAAGGGCGACAACCGATAGCAATCAGCCCCAGCATTTT
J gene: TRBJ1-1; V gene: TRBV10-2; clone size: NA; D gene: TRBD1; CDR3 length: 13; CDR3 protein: CATSGQGVTEAFF; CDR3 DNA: TGCGCCACTTCCGGACAGGGGGTCACTGAAGCTTTCTTT
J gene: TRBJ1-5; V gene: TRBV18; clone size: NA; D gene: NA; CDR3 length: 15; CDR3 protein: CASSPPFGPNQPQHF; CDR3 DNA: TGTGCCAGCTCACCACCCTTTGGCCCGAATCAGCCCCAGCATTTT
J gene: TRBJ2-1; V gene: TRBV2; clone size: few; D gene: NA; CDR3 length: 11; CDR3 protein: CAGTRRDEQFF; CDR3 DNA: TGTGCCGGAACTAGACGCGATGAGCAGTTCTTC
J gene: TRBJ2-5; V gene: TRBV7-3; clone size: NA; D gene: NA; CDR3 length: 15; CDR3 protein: CASASFGNSQETQYF; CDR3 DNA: TGTGCCAGCGCTTCATTCGGGAACTCCCAAGAGACCCAGTACTTC
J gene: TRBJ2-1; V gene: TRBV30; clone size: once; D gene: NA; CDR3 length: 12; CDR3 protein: CAWSVPPDEQFF; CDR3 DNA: TGTGCCTGGAGTGTCCCCCCGGATGAGCAGTTCTTC
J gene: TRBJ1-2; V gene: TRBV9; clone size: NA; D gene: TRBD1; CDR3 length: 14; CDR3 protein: CASSPQDRVYYYTF; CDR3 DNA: TGTGCCAGCAGTCCCCAGGACAGGGTTTACTACTACACCTTC
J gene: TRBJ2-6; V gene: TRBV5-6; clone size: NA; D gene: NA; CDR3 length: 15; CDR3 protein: CASSLFFSGANVLTF; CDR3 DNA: TGTGCCAGCAGCTTATTTTTCTCTGGGGCCAACGTCCTGACTTTC
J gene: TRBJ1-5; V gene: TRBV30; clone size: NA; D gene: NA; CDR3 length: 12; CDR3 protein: CAWSTSGQPQHF; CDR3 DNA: TGTGCCTGGAGTACATCAGGTCAGCCCCAGCATTTT
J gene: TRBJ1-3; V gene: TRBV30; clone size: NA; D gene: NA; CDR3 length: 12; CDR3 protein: CAWNPSGNTIYF; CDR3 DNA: TGTGCCTGGAACCCCTCTGGAAACACCATATATTTT
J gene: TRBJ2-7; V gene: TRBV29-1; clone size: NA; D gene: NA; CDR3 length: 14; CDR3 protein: CSAKDPAGLYEQYF; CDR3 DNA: TGCAGCGCTAAGGACCCTGCGGGTCTTTACGAGCAGTACTTC
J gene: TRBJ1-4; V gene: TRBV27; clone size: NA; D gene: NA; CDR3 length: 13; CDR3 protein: CASSSPQDEKLFF; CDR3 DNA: TGTGCCAGCAGTTCCCCTCAGGATGAAAAACTGTTTTTT
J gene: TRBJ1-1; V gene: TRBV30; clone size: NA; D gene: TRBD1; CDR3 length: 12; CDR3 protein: CAWGQENTEAFF; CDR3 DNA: TGTGCCTGGGGACAGGAGAACACTGAAGCTTTCTTT
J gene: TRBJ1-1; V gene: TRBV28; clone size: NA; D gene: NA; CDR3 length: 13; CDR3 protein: CASSLTQAKGAFF; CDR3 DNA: TGTGCCAGCAGTTTAACACAGGCTAAAGGAGCTTTCTTT
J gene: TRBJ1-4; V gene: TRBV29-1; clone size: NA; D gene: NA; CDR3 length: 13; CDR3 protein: CSVRQAPNEKLFF; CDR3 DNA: TGCAGCGTTCGCCAGGCCCCTAATGAAAAACTGTTTTTT
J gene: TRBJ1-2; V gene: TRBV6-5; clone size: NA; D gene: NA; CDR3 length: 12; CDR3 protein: CASSPTERGYTF; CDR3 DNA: TGTGCCAGCAGCCCGACAGAGCGTGGCTACACCTTC
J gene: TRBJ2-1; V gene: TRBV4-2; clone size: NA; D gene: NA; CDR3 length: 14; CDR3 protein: CASSQDGTYNEQFF; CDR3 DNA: TGTGCCAGCAGCCAAGACGGTACTTACAATGAGCAGTTCTTC
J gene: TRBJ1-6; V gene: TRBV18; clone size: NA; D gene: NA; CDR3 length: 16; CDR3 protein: CASSPSGGMDNSPLHF; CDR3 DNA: TGTGCCAGCTCACCCTCCGGAGGGATGGATAATTCACCCCTCCACTTT